The TCR beta chain described here comes from a study of blood T cells in healthy people across ages. Study results and caveats: Relative to aged donors, long-lived donors carried more naive CD4+ cells and displayed higher diversity.

To note about this clonotype: Its matching antigen is unknown.

The V and J ends lost 0 bases and 5 bases respectively, with 2 bases between them. The germline CDR1 and CDR2 sequences are MNHEY and SMNVEV (reference sequence). CDR3 length equals 12 residues. The second PCR ran about 6 to 12 cycles with a sample-barcoded 5' primer and J-beta primers. Every molecule of cDNA carried a tag from a template-switch adaptor with 12 random nucleotides. TCRdb re-analysed the 5' RACE reads in MiXCR, keeping a single row per CDR3 protein. In the table there are around 800,000 distinct CDR3 sequences, roughly 26% of which are singletons. This same sample was also taken into another study, of T cells of mothers and their children.

The V call is TRBV27, the J call TRBJ2-1, with D uncertain. Sequencing was done on a sample of blood. The sequence was collected from a boy aged 5-17 years in good health. In nucleotides, the CDR3 is TGTGCCAGCAGTTTATCCCACAATGAGCAGTTCTTC. This translates into CASSLSHNEQFF.